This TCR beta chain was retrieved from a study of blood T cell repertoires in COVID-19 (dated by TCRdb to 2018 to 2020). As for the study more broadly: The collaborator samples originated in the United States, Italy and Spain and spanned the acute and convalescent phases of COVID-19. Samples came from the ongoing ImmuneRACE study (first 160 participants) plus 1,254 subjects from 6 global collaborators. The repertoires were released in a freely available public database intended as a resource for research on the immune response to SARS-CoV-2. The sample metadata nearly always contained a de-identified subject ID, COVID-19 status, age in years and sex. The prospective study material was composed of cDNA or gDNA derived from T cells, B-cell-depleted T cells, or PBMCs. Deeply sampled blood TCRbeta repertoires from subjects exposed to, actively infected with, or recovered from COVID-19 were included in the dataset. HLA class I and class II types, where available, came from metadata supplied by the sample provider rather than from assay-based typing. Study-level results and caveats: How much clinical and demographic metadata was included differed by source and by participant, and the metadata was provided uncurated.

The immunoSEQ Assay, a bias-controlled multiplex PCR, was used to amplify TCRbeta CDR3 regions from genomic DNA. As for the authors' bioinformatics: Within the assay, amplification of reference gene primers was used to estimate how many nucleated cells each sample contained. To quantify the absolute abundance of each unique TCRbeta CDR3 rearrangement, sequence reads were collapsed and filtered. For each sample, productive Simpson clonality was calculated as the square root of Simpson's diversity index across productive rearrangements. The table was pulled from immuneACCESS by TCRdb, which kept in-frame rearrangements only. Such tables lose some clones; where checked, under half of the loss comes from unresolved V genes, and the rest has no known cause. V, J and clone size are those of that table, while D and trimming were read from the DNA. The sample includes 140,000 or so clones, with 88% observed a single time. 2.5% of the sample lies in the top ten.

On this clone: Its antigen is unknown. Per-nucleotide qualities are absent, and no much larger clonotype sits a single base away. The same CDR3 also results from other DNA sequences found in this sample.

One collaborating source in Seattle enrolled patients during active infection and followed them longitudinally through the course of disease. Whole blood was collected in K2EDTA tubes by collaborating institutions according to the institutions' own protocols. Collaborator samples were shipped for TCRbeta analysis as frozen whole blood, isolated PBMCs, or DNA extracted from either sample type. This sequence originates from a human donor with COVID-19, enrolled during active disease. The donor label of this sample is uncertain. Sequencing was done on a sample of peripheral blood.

The nucleotide sequence reads TGTGCCAGCAGTCTACAAGAGACCCAGTACTTC. Its translation reads: CASSLQETQYF. The chain is encoded by TRBV12-3 or TRBV12-4 joined to TRBJ2-5, with the D gene uncertain. V drops 5 bases and J drops 2 bases, leaving 3 bases in between. There are 11 amino acids in the CDR3, from cysteine to phenylalanine inclusive. CDR3 DNA is the only sequence kept; it has 33 bases, read in frame from the first base.